Listed here is a single TCR beta chain. Its antigen is still unknown. The sample comes from a study of response to subunit inactivated influenza vaccine. TCRdb called the RT-PCR reads again in MiXCR, with one record for every CDR3 protein. This table has 650,000 to 700,000 distinct CDR3 sequences, less than 20% appearing once. Overall study results and limits: That few new T cells are recruited by each seasonal influenza vaccination was the authors' suggestion.

Sequences were derived from PBMCs from blood, sampled 11 to 12 days after vaccination. This receptor was identified in a man over 45 who received an inactivated influenza vaccine.

CDR3 nucleotides: TGCAGCGTTGACGGGGGGACCATTCAGTACTTC. The encoded protein is CSVDGGTIQYF. This rearrangement joins TRBV29-1 to TRBJ2-4; 7 nucleotides line up with TRBD2. Germline values: CDR1 SQVTM, CDR2 ANQGSEA. V trimming: 3 bases; J trimming: 9 bases; junction bases outside the gene matches: 2. CDR3 length: 11 amino acids.